These 25 T cell receptor beta chains originate from one sample sequenced in a study of T cells in Graves' hyperthyroidism and ophthalmopathy. RNA transcripts provided the source from which TCR beta CDR3 regions were amplified. HTBI primers drove first-round RT-PCR of the TCR CDR3. Each CDR3 protein is one row after TCRdb ran MiXCR on the multiplex PCR reads. Found here are about 690,000 distinct CDR3 sequences, 15% to 20% of them singletons; the top ten hold about 16%. The material sequenced was blood. The source of these receptors is a man aged 50-60 years with Graves' hyperthyroidism.

This clonotype was counted many times. This chain joins TRBV2 and TRBJ2-4; D is unresolved. Germline V gene lookup returns CDR1 SNHLY and CDR2 FYNNEI. CDR3 length: 15 amino acids. Trimming stripped 6 bases from V and 1 base from J, with 13 bases between. This CDR3 reads CASRGPVRAKNIQYF. The CDR3 DNA is TGTGCCAGCAGAGGACCCGTGAGGGCCAAAAACATTCAGTACTTC.

The chain links TRBV3-1 to TRBJ2-3; D might be TRBD2 (5 bases). From germline, CDR1 is LGHDT and CDR2 YNNKEL (reference sequence). Trimming took 7 bases from V and 1 from J, leaving 9 bases between them. This CDR3 has 13 residues. For the CDR3, the DNA is TGTGCCAGCAAACTCGGGGGCACAGATACGCAGTATTTT. Residues: CASKLGGTDTQYF.

This clonotype appeared many times. This chain connects TRBV6-1 to TRBJ1-1; D gene ambiguous. V lost 2 bases to trimming and J lost 5 bases, with 9 bases between them. The germline CDR1 and CDR2 sequences are MNHNS and SASEGT. The CDR3 has 13 residues. CDR3 in DNA: TGTGCCAGCAGTGAACAATCGAGGACTGAAGCTTTCTTT. Its protein is CASSEQSRTEAFF.

The table lists this clonotype with many counts. V usage is TRBV14 and J usage is TRBJ1-1; D possibly corresponds to TRBD1 (5 bases). The CDR3 has 14 amino acids. Per the germline V gene, CDR1 is SGHDN and CDR2 is FVKESK. V gave up 4 bases and J gave up 5 bases, with 14 bases separating them. CDR3 bases: TGTGCCAGCAGCCGACCGGGACGAAGTACTGAAGCTTTCTTT. Its protein is CASSRPGRSTEAFF.

The sample holds many counts of this clonotype. The chain has TRBV27 and TRBJ2-1; TRBD2 matches 8 bases. In germline, CDR1 is MNHEY, CDR2 SMNVEV (reference sequence). CDR3 size: 16 residues. Trimming at V came to 5 bases and at J to 2 bases, leaving 8 bases not matched to a gene. The DNA for the CDR3 is TGTGCCAGCAGTCATACTAGCGGTGTCCCCTACAATGAGCAGTTCTTC. Its translation is CASSHTSGVPYNEQFF.

This clonotype came up many times. This rearrangement joins TRBV28 to TRBJ1-4; D possibly corresponds to TRBD1 (5 bases). Germline CDR1 MDHEN, CDR2 SYDVKM. This CDR3 contains 14 residues. V shed 6 bases and J shed 5 bases, with 13 bases lying between them. The chain's CDR3 is CASSTGVVNEKLFF. CDR3 in DNA: TGTGCCAGCAGCACAGGCGTAGTGAATGAAAAACTGTTTTTT.

The sample holds many counts of this clonotype. The V gene is TRBV7-2, the J gene TRBJ2-5, with 10 bases that match TRBD2. Trimming cost V 4 bases and J 4 bases; bases outside gene matches: 12. Germline assignment: CDR1 SGHTA and CDR2 FQGNSA. The CDR3 contains 17 residues. The chain's CDR3 is CASSSPVTGLATETQYF. The CDR3 DNA is TGTGCCAGCAGCTCCCCAGTCACGGGACTAGCGACAGAGACCCAGTACTTC.

The chain is built from TRBV4-1 and TRBJ1-4; 7 bases agree with TRBD1. J lost 4 bases, V lost 7 bases, and 9 bases had no gene match. The CDR3 contains 15 residues. From germline, CDR1 is MGHRA and CDR2 YSYEKL. For the CDR3, the DNA is TGCGCCAGCAAAAGACAGGGAAGGAATAATGAAAAACTGTTTTTT. Encoded protein: CASKRQGRNNEKLFF.

With respect to this clonotype: This may arise from a read error, as a much more abundant clone is one base away. The genes are TRBV7-9 and TRBJ2-5; D possibly corresponds to TRBD2 (5 bases). Germline V gene lookup returns CDR1 SEHNR and CDR2 FQNEAQ (reference sequence). CDR3 length equals 16 residues. For the CDR3, the DNA is TGTGCCAGCAGCCCCGACGAGGGAGACACCCAAGGGACCCAGTACTTC. Amino acids: CASSPDEGDTQGTQYF.

This clonotype was detected many times. The rearrangement uses TRBV28 and TRBJ2-7; TRBD2 matches at 8 bases. CDR1 is MDHEN and CDR2 is SYDVKM in the germline V gene. The V and J ends lost 7 bases and 2 bases, in that order; junction bases with no gene match: 10. The CDR3 has 15 amino acids. The CDR3 region is CASTMSAGDTYEQYF. The CDR3 DNA reads TGTGCCAGCACCATGTCAGCGGGAGACACCTACGAGCAGTACTTC.

This clonotype was recorded at least ten times. The CDR3 DNA reads as TGTGCCAGCTCACCGGAAGACAAACTGTTTTTT. This translates into CASSPEDKLFF. The rearrangement links TRBV18 to TRBJ2-2; no definite D call. This CDR3 comprises 11 residues. Germline CDR1 and CDR2: KGHSH and LQKENI. Trimming stripped 3 bases from V and 14 bases from J, with 10 bases between.

This clonotype came up many times. This chain links TRBV19 with TRBJ2-5, with a possible D match to TRBD1 (5 bases). The CDR3 has 15 amino acids. Germline CDR1 and CDR2: LNHDA and SQIVND (reference sequence). V shed 3 bases and J shed 5 bases, with 16 bases lying between them. CDR3: CASSMGTAAGETQYF. In nucleotides, the CDR3 is TGTGCCAGTAGTATGGGTACAGCAGCAGGGGAGACCCAGTACTTC.

This clonotype was picked up one time. This chain uses TRBV20-1 with TRBJ1-5, with D tentatively TRBD1 (5 bases). The CDR3 covers 14 residues. Trimming took 3 bases from V and 3 from J, leaving 12 bases between them. The V gene's germline CDR1 is DFQATT and CDR2 SNEGSKA (reference sequence). The CDR3 protein is CSASGGFVNQPQHF. CDR3 coding DNA: TGCAGTGCTAGCGGGGGATTTGTCAATCAGCCCCAGCATTTT.

This clonotype was found many times. The rearrangement uses TRBV9 and TRBJ2-5; 7 bases map to TRBD1. The CDR3 runs to 14 residues. Germline V gene lookup returns CDR1 SGDLS and CDR2 YYNGEE. With 3 bases clipped from V and 1 base from J, the junction kept 3 bases outside the gene matches. The CDR3 protein is CASSEGGLQETQYF. DNA of the CDR3: TGTGCCAGCAGCGAAGGGGGCCTCCAAGAGACCCAGTACTTC.

This clonotype occurred many times. The chain uses TRBV6-1 and TRBJ1-2; TRBD1 is a possible D gene (6 bases). The CDR3 covers 14 residues. The V end was cut by 6 bases, the J end by 6 bases, with 17 bases between. Germline V gene data show CDR1 as MNHNS and CDR2 as SASEGT. CDR3 coding DNA: TGTGCCAGCAGCCGCCCGGGGGCGATGGATGGCTACACCTTC. This codes for CASSRPGAMDGYTF.

The chain links TRBV9 to TRBJ2-1; TRBD2 matches at 9 bases. V lost 4 bases, J lost 7 bases, and 9 bases stayed unmatched. This CDR3 is built from 15 residues. Per germline, CDR1 SGDLS and CDR2 YYNGEE. CDR3 bases: TGTGCCAGCAGCCTCGGGACTAGCACCGTAAATGAGCAGTTCTTC. Protein product: CASSLGTSTVNEQFF.

The V and J genes are TRBV10-3 and TRBJ2-6; 8 bases line up with TRBD2. Germline CDR1 reads ENHRY; CDR2 reads SYGVKD. This CDR3 comprises 15 residues. V was clipped by 10 bases and J by 1 base; unmatched bases: 6. In DNA form, the CDR3 reads TGTGCCACGGGACTAGTCGTATCTGGGGCCAACGTCCTGACTTTC. Translating it yields CATGLVVSGANVLTF.

This sequence joins TRBV2 and TRBJ2-7, with 13 bases fitting TRBD2. The ends lost 4 bases at V and 3 bases at J; junction bases unmatched: 9. This CDR3 is built from 17 residues. Germline values: CDR1 SNHLY, CDR2 FYNNEI. Here the CDR3 reads CASSVLAGGPLVYEQYF. CDR3 coding DNA: TGTGCCAGCAGTGTACTAGCGGGAGGGCCTTTGGTCTACGAGCAGTACTTC. The entire variable domain, with the rest obtained from reference TRBV2 and TRBJ2-7, is as follows: EPEVTQTPSHQVTQMGQEVILRCVPISNHLYFYWYRQILGQKVEFLVSFYNNEISEKSEIFDDQFSVERPDGSNFTLKIRSTKLEDSAMYFCASSVLAGGPLVYEQYFGPGTRLTVT.

The chain joins TRBV6-2 or TRBV6-3 to TRBJ1-5; 9 nucleotides agree with TRBD1. The CDR3 totals 15 residues. Per germline, CDR1 MNHEY and CDR2 SVGEGT. With V trimmed by 6 bases and J by 6 bases, 9 bases remained unmatched. The CDR3 here is CASRRGQGMIQPQHF. Written as DNA, the CDR3 is TGTGCCAGCAGGCGGGGACAGGGAATGATTCAGCCCCAGCATTTT.

This clonotype occurred many times. The chain combines TRBV12-3 or TRBV12-4 with TRBJ2-5, with D unresolved. V gave up 3 bases and J gave up 6 bases, with 8 bases separating them. This CDR3 has 12 amino acids. The CDR3 here is CASSFGYKTQYF. The CDR3 nucleotides read TGTGCCAGCAGTTTCGGTTATAAGACCCAGTACTTC.

A few counts support this clonotype. This chain links TRBV6-5 with TRBJ1-4; 9 nucleotides match TRBD1. V shed 5 bases and J 7 bases; nucleotides not matched to a gene: 8. The CDR3 consists of 15 residues. Germline CDR1 MNHEY, CDR2 SVGAGI. The CDR3 sequence: CASSLQGAMGEKLFF. The DNA of the CDR3 is TGTGCCAGCAGTCTACAGGGGGCGATGGGTGAAAAACTGTTTTTT.

The chain carries TRBV20-1 and TRBJ2-7, with 9 bases identical to TRBD2. CDR3 size: 13 residues. CDR1 is DFQATT and CDR2 is SNEGSKA in the germline V gene (reference sequence). CDR3 residues: CSLPTSGSYEQYF. CDR3 coding DNA: TGCAGCCTCCCGACTAGCGGCTCCTACGAGCAGTACTTC.

The chain is built from TRBV29-1 and TRBJ2-1; weak D call: TRBD2 (7 bases). Germline lookup yields CDR1 SQVTM and CDR2 ANQGSEA. Trimming removed 6 bases at V and 4 bases at J, with 19 bases between. The CDR3 is 15 amino acids. The CDR3 DNA reads TGCAGCGTCCCGGCCCCTCGGGGGGCATACAATGAGCAGTTCTTC. Encoded protein: CSVPAPRGAYNEQFF.

This clonotype was counted many times. The rearrangement uses TRBV6-1 and TRBJ2-3; D may be TRBD1 (6 bases). Per germline, CDR1 MNHNS and CDR2 SASEGT. The CDR3 is 15 residues long. Trimming removed 7 bases at V and 5 bases at J, with 19 bases between. Here the CDR3 reads CASTPSLQGIDTQYF. In DNA form, the CDR3 reads TGTGCCAGCACCCCGTCATTGCAGGGGATAGATACGCAGTATTTT.

There are many counts of this clonotype. V is TRBV18 and J is TRBJ2-3; no reliable D call. This CDR3 comprises 11 residues. Trimming removed 8 bases from V and 5 bases from J, with 8 bases in between. Germline V CDR1 and CDR2: KGHSH, LQKENI. CDR3: CASSPGDTQYF. CDR3 coding DNA: TGTGCCAGCAGTCCAGGAGATACGCAGTATTTT.